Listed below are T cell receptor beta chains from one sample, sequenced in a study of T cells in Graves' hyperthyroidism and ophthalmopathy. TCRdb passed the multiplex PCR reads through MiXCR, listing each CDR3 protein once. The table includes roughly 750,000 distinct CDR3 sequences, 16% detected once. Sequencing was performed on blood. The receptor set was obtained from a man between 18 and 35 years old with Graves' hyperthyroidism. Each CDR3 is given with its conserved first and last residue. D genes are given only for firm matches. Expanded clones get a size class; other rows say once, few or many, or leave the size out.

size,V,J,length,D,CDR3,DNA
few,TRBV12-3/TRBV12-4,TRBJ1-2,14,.,CASSLGTGREGYTF,TGTGCCAGCAGTCTGGGGACGGGGAGGGAAGGCTACACCTTC
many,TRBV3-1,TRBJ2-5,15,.,CASSQEGRVAETQYF,TGTGCCAGCAGCCAAGAAGGACGGGTGGCGGAGACCCAGTACTTC
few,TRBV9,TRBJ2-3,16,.,CASSVAAGEFTDTQYF,TGTGCCAGCAGCGTAGCTGCCGGGGAATTCACAGATACGCAGTATTTT
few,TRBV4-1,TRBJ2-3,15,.,CASSRLDSSTDTQYF,TGCGCCAGCAGCCGTCTGGACTCCTCCACAGATACGCAGTATTTT
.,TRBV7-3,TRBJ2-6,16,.,CASSQVGGVGANVLTF,TGTGCCAGCAGTCAGGTGGGCGGGGTCGGGGCCAACGTCCTGACTTTC
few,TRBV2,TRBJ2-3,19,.,CASSEARGAYTASTDTQYF,TGTGCCAGCAGTGAAGCGAGAGGGGCCTACACCGCTAGCACAGATACGCAGTATTTT
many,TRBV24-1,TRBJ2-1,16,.,CATSDLSGPLYNEQFF,TGTGCCACCAGTGACTTGAGCGGGCCCCTTTACAATGAGCAGTTCTTC
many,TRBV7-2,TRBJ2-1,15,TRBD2,CASSLAGLAYNEQFF,TGTGCCAGCAGCTTAGCGGGACTAGCCTACAATGAGCAGTTCTTC
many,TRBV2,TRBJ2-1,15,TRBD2,CASNLGLAGLIEQFF,TGTGCCAGCAACCTGGGACTAGCGGGACTTATTGAGCAGTTCTTC
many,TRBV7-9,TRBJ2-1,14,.,CASSFTATMNEQFF,TGCGCCAGCAGCTTTACAGCGACTATGAATGAGCAGTTCTTC
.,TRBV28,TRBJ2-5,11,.,CASSLGPAQYF,TGTGCCAGCAGTTTAGGGCCCGCCCAGTACTTC
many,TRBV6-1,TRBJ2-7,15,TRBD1,CASSSGTGLSYEQYF,TGTGCCAGCAGCTCCGGGACAGGTCTCTCCTACGAGCAGTACTTC
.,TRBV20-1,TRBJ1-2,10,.,CSASFYGYTF,TGCAGTGCCTCCTTCTATGGCTACACCTTC
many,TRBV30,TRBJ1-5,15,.,CAWSVNSGFNQPQHF,TGTGCCTGGAGTGTAAACTCAGGGTTCAATCAGCCCCAGCATTTT
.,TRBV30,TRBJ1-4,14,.,CAWTRWGTNEKLFF,TGTGCCTGGACGAGATGGGGAACTAATGAAAAACTGTTTTTT
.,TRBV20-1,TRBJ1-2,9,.,CSALNGYTF,TGCAGTGCACTAAATGGCTACACCTTC
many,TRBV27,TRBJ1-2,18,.,CASSLRQPNALPLYGYTF,TGTGCCAGCAGTTTACGACAGCCCAACGCGTTACCCCTCTATGGCTACACCTTC
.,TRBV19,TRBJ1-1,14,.,CASDFGQMNTEAFF,TGTGCCTCGGATTTCGGACAGATGAACACTGAAGCTTTCTTT
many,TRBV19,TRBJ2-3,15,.,CASSIGPIPTDTQYF,TGTGCCAGTAGTATAGGGCCTATCCCGACAGATACGCAGTATTTT
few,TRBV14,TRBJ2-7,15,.,CASSQGLSSSYEQYF,TGTGCCAGCAGCCAAGGACTTTCGAGCTCCTACGAGCAGTACTTC
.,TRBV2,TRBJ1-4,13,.,CASTVGGREKLFF,TGTGCCAGCACTGTAGGGGGTAGAGAAAAACTGTTTTTT
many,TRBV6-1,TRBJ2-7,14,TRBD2,CATLGLAGVYEQYF,TGTGCCACTCTGGGACTAGCGGGGGTCTACGAGCAGTACTTC
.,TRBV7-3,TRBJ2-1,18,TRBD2,CASSYRGPGLADYNEQFF,TGTGCCAGCAGCTACAGGGGGCCGGGACTAGCGGACTACAATGAGCAGTTCTTC
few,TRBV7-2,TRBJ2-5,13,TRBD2,CASSLSTSKTQYF,TGTGCCAGCAGCCTCTCGACTAGCAAGACCCAGTACTTC
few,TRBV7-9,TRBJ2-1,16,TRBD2,CASSLPTSGSYNEQFF,TGTGCCAGCAGCTTGCCAACTAGCGGGTCTTACAATGAGCAGTTCTTC
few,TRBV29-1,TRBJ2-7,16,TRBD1,CSVVFPPGQGPYEQYF,TGCAGCGTTGTTTTCCCCCCGGGACAGGGCCCCTACGAGCAGTACTTC
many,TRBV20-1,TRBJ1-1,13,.,CSARAGLGTEAFF,TGCAGTGCCAGGGCCGGCTTGGGCACTGAAGCTTTCTTT
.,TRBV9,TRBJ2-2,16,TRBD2,CASSGGSGRHTGELFF,TGTGCCAGCAGCGGGGGTAGCGGGAGGCACACCGGGGAGCTGTTTTTT
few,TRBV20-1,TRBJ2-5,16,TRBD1,CSAREARQGLQETQYF,TGCAGTGCTAGAGAAGCCCGACAGGGGCTGCAAGAGACCCAGTACTTC
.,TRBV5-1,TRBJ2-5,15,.,CASSYMAGGVETQYF,TGCGCCAGCAGCTATATGGCAGGGGGGGTGGAGACCCAGTACTTC
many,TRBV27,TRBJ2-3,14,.,CASSIGPGTDTQYF,TGTGCCAGCAGTATAGGACCGGGGACAGATACGCAGTATTTT
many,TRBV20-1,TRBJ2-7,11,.,CSATDPNEQYF,TGCAGCGCTACTGACCCTAACGAGCAGTACTTC
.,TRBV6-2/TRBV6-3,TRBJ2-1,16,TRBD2,CASSLAASGRINEQFF,TGTGCCAGCAGTCTCGCGGCTAGCGGGAGGATAAATGAGCAGTTCTTC
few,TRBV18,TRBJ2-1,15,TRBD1,CASSTRTGDYNEQFF,TGTGCCAGCTCAACCCGGACAGGGGATTACAATGAGCAGTTCTTC
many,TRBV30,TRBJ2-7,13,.,CAWSGVSPDEQYF,TGTGCCTGGAGTGGGGTATCTCCTGACGAGCAGTACTTC
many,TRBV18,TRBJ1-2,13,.,CASSPGTAYGYTF,TGTGCCAGCTCACCAGGGACTGCCTATGGCTACACCTTC
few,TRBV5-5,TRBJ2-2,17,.,CASSLAVGIVWTGELFF,TGTGCCAGCAGCTTGGCGGTGGGGATTGTTTGGACCGGGGAGCTGTTTTTT
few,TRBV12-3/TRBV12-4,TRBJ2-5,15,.,CASRPGTGPSETQYF,TGTGCCAGCAGACCCGGTACAGGACCCTCAGAGACCCAGTACTTC
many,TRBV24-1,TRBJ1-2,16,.,CATSDGTGTYNYGYTF,TGTGCCACCAGTGATGGTACAGGGACGTATAACTATGGCTACACCTTC
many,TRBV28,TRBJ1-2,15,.,CASDSAARGSLGYTF,TGTGCCAGTGACTCGGCAGCCCGCGGTAGTTTAGGCTACACCTTC
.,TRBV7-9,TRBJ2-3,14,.,CASRVGGGGDTQYF,TGTGCCAGCAGAGTAGGTGGAGGCGGGGATACGCAGTATTTT
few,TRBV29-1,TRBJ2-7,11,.,CSVATGPGQYF,TGCAGCGTTGCTACGGGGCCGGGGCAGTACTTC
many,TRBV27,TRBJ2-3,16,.,CASRRFSGEVGDTQYF,TGTGCCAGCCGCCGGTTCTCGGGAGAAGTTGGAGATACGCAGTATTTT
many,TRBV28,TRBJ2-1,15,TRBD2,CASSSGTSDYNEQFF,TGTGCCAGCAGTTCCGGGACTAGCGACTACAATGAGCAGTTCTTC
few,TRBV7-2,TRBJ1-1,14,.,CASSPSDSYTEAFF,TGTGCCAGCAGCCCCTCGGACAGCTACACTGAAGCTTTCTTT
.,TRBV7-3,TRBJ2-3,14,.,CASSFLGTTDTQYF,TGTGCCAGCAGCTTCCTCGGGACCACAGATACGCAGTATTTT
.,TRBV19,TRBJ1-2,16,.,CAISRGQGNKNYGYTF,TGTGCCATCTCTCGCGGGCAGGGTAACAAGAACTATGGCTACACCTTC
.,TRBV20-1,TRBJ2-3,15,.,CSASSSHRNTDTQYF,TGCAGTGCTAGCTCCAGCCACAGGAACACAGATACGCAGTATTTT
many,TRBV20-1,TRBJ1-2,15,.,CSARETGFSNYGYTF,TGCAGTGCTAGAGAGACAGGTTTTTCTAACTATGGCTACACCTTC
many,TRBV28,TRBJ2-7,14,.,CASRSQGLAYEQYF,TGTGCCAGTAGATCCCAGGGGCTCGCCTACGAGCAGTACTTC
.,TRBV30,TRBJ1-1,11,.,CAWTFNTEAFF,TGTGCCTGGACATTTAACACTGAAGCTTTCTTT
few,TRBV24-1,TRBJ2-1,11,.,CAASRANEQFF,TGTGCCGCCTCGAGGGCCAATGAGCAGTTCTTC
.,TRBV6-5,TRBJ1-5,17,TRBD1,CASSYKKGTGGNQPQHF,TGTGCCAGCAGTTACAAAAAAGGGACAGGGGGTAATCAGCCCCAGCATTTT
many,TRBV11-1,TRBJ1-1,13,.,CASSPKGYTEAFF,TGTGCCAGCAGCCCAAAAGGGTACACTGAAGCTTTCTTT
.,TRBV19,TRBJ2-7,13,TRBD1,CASTGSGTVEQYF,TGTGCCAGCACCGGATCCGGGACAGTCGAGCAGTACTTC
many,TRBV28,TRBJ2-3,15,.,CASFSRGRNTDTQYF,TGTGCCAGCTTCTCTCGGGGGAGGAACACAGATACGCAGTATTTT
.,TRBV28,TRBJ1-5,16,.,CASSFSGTEILQPQHF,TGTGCCAGCAGTTTCTCTGGGACGGAGATTCTTCAGCCCCAGCATTTT
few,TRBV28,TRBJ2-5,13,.,CASRQNHPETQYF,TGTGCCAGCAGACAGAACCACCCGGAGACCCAGTACTTC
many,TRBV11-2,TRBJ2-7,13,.,CASSLGSGYEQYF,TGTGCCAGCAGCTTAGGGTCGGGCTACGAGCAGTACTTC